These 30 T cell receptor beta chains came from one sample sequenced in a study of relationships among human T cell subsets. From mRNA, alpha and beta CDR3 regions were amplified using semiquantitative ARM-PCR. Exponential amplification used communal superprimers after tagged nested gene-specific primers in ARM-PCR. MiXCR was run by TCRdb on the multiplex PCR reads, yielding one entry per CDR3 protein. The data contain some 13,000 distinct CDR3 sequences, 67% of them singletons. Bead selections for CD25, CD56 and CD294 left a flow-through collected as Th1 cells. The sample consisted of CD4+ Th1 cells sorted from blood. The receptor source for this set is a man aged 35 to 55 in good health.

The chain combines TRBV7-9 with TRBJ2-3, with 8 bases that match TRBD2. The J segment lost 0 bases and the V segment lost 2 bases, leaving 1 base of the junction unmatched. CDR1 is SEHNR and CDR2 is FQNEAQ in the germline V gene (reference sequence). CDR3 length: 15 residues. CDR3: CASSLRGGSTDTQYF. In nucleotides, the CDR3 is TGTGCCAGCAGCTTACGGGGGGGTAGCACAGATACGCAGTATTTT.

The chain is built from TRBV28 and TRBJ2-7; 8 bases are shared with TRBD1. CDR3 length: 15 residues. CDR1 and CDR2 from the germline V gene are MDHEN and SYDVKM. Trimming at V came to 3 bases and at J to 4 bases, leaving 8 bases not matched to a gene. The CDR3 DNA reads TGTGCCAGCAGTTTGATCAGGGGGCGCGGGTACGAGCAGTACTTC. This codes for CASSLIRGRGYEQYF. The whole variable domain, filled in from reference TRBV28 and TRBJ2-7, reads DVKVTQSSRYLVKRTGEKVFLECVQDMDHENMFWYRQDPGLGLRLIYFSYDVKMKEKGDIPEGYSVSREKKERFSLILESASTNQTSMYLCASSLIRGRGYEQYFGPGTRLTVT.

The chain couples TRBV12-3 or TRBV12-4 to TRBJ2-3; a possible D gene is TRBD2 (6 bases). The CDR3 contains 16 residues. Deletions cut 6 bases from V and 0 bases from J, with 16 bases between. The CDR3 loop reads CASSPNLGGSTDTQYF. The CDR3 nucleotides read TGTGCCAGCAGCCCGAACCTAGGAGGGAGCACAGATACGCAGTATTTT.

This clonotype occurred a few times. The CDR3 region has the DNA TGCGCCAGCGGGACAGCCACCTCCAATCAGCCCCAGCATTTT. Protein: CASGTATSNQPQHF. The rearrangement uses TRBV10-2 and TRBJ1-5; the match to TRBD1 covers 7 bases. The germline V gene has CDR1 WSHSY and CDR2 SAAADI. The CDR3 spans 14 residues. V was clipped by 8 bases and J by 3 bases; unmatched bases: 7.

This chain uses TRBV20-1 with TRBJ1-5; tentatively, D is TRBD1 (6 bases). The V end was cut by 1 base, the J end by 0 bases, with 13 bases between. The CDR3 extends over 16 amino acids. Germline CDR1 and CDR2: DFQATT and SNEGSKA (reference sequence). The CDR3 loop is CSARVYRDSSNQPQHF. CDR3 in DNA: TGCAGTGCTAGAGTGTACAGGGATAGTAGCAATCAGCCCCAGCATTTT.

The chain's CDR3 is CASSQILQGNEAFF. The CDR3 DNA reads as TGCGCCAGCAGCCAAATTCTCCAGGGGAATGAAGCTTTCTTT. V is TRBV4-1 and J is TRBJ1-1, with a weak D call TRBD1 (6 bases). Germline CDR1 is MGHRA and CDR2 is YSYEKL. CDR3 length: 14 amino acids. V gave up 2 bases and J gave up 7 bases, with 14 bases separating them.

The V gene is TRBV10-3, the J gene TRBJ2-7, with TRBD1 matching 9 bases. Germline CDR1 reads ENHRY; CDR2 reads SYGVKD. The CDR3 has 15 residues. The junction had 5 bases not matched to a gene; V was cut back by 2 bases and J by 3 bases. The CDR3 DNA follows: TGTGCCATCAGTGAGCCAGGACAGGGGTACTACGAGCAGTACTTC. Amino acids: CAISEPGQGYYEQYF.

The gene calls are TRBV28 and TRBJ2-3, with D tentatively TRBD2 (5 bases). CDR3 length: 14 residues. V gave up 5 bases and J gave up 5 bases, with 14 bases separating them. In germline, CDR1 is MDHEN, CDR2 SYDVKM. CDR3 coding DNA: TGTGCCAGCAGTGTGGAGGCCCGGAGAGATACGCAGTATTTT. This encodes CASSVEARRDTQYF.

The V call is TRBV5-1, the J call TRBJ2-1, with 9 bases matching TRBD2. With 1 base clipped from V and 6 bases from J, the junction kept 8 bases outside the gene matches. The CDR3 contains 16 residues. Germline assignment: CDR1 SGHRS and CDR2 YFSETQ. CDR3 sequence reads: CASSLYTRGGVNEQFF. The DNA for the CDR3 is TGCGCCAGCAGCTTGTACACGCGGGGGGGTGTCAATGAGCAGTTCTTC.

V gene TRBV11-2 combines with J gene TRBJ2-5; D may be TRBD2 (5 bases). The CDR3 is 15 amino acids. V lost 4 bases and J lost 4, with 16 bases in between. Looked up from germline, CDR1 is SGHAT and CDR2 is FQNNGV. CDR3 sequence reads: CASSSNPDAGETQYF. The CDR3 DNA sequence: TGTGCCAGCAGCTCCAACCCTGACGCGGGAGAGACCCAGTACTTC.

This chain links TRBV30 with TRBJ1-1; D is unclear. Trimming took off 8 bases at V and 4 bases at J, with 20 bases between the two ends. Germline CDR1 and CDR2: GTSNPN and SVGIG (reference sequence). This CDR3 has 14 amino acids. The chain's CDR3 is CALDSFQGGTEAFF. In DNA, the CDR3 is TGTGCCCTGGACTCCTTTCAAGGAGGCACTGAAGCTTTCTTT.

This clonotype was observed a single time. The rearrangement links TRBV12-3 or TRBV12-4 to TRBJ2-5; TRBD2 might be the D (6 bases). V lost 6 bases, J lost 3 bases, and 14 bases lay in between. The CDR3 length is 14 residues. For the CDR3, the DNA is TGTGCCAGCAGCTCCGGGACTTTAAAAGAGACCCAGTACTTC. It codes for CASSSGTLKETQYF.

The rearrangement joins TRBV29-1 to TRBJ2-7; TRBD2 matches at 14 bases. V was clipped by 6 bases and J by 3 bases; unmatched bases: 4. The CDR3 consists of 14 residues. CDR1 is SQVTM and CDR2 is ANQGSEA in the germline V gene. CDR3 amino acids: CSVSGTSGSYEQYF. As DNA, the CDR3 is TGCAGCGTCTCGGGGACTAGCGGGAGCTACGAGCAGTACTTC.

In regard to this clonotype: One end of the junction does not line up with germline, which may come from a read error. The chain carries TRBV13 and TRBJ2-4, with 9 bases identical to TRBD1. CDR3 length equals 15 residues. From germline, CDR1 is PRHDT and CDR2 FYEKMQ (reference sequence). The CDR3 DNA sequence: TGTGCCAACAGCGGAGGCAGGACAGGGGAGTCCATTCAGTACTTC. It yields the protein CANSGGRTGESIQYF.

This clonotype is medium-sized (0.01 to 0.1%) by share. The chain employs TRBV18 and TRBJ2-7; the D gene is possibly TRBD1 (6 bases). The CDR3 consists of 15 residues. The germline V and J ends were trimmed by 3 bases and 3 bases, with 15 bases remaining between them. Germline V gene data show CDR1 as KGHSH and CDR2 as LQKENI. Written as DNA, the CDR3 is TGTGCCAGCTCACCCGGATCGGACAGAAACTACGAGCAGTACTTC. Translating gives CASSPGSDRNYEQYF.

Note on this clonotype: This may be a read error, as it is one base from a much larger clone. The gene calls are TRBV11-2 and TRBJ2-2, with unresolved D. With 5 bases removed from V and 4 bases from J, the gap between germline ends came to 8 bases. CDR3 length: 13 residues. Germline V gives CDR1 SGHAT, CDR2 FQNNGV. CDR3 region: CASSTLGTGELFF. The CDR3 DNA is TGTGCCAGCAGCACCCTAGGCACCGGGGAGCTGTTTTTT.

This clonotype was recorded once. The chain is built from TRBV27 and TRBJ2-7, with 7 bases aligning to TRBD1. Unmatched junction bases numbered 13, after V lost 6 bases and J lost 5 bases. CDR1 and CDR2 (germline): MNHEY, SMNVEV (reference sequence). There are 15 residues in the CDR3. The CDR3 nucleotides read TGTGCCAGCAGGGCCCTAGGGGACAGATTGGACGAGCAGTACTTC. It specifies CASRALGDRLDEQYF.

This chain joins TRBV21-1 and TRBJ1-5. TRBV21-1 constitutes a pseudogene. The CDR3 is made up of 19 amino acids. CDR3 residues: CASSKARGGGTRRDQPQHF. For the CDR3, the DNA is TGTGCCAGCAGCAAAGCGAGGGGAGGGGGTACGAGGCGGGATCAGCCCCAGCATTTT.

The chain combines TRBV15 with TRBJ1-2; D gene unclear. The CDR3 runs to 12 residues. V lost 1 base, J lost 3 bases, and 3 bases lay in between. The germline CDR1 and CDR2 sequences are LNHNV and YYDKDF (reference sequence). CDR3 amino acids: CATSRVDYGYTF. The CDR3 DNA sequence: TGTGCCACCAGCAGAGTAGACTATGGCTACACCTTC.

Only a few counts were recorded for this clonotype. In DNA, the CDR3 is TGTGCCAGCAGTTACTCCGTGGTTGGGGCAGCTAAGACCTACGAGCAGTACTTC. This codes for CASSYSVVGAAKTYEQYF. V is TRBV6-5 and J is TRBJ2-7; weak D call: TRBD1 (5 bases). With 0 bases removed from V and 2 bases from J, the gap between germline ends came to 20 bases. The germline V gene has CDR1 MNHEY and CDR2 SVGAGI. This CDR3 spans 18 amino acids.

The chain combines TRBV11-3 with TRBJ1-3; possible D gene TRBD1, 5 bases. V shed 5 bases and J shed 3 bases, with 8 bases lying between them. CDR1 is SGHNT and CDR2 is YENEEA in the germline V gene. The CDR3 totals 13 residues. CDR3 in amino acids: CASSLGGGNTIYF. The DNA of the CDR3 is TGTGCCAGCAGCCTCGGGGGTGGAAACACCATATATTTT.

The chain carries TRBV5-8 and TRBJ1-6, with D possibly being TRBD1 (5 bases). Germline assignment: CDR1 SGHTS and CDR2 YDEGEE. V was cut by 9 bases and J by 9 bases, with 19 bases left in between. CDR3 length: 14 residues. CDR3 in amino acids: CATLVTDSGSPLHF. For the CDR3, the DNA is TGTGCCACCTTGGTGACAGATTCCGGTTCACCCCTCCACTTT.

CDR3 amino acids: CASVGGLGTEAFF. CDR3 bases: TGTGCCAGCGTCGGAGGTTTGGGCACTGAAGCTTTCTTT. The chain joins TRBV2 to TRBJ1-1; no definite D call. The ends were cut back, 8 bases at V and 4 bases at J, with 14 bases in the middle. Germline V gives CDR1 SNHLY, CDR2 FYNNEI. This CDR3 region has 13 residues. The variable domain in full, completed from reference TRBV2 and TRBJ1-1, reads EPEVTQTPSHQVTQMGQEVILRCVPISNHLYFYWYRQILGQKVEFLVSFYNNEISEKSEIFDDQFSVERPDGSNFTLKIRSTKLEDSAMYFCASVGGLGTEAFFGQGTRLTVV.

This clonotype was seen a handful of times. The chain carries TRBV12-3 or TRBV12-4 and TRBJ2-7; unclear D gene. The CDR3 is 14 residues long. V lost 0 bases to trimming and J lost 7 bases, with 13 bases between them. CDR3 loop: CASSLAGSGREQYF. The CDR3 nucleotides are TGTGCCAGCAGTTTAGCAGGATCGGGCCGGGAGCAGTACTTC.

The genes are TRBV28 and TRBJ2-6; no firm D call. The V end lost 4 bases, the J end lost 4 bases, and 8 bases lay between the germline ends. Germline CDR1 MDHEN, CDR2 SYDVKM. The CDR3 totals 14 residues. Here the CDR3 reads CASSSRAGANVLTF. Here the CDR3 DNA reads TGTGCCAGCAGTTCGCGCGCAGGGGCCAACGTCCTGACTTTC. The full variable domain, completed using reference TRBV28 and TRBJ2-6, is DVKVTQSSRYLVKRTGEKVFLECVQDMDHENMFWYRQDPGLGLRLIYFSYDVKMKEKGDIPEGYSVSREKKERFSLILESASTNQTSMYLCASSSRAGANVLTFGAGSRLTVL.

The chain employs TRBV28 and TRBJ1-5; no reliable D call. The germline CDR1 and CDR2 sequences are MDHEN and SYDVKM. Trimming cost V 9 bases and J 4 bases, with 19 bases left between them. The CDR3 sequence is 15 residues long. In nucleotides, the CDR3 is TGTGCCAGTCTCCCCGGACGGCGGCAAAATCAGCCCCAGCATTTT. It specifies CASLPGRRQNQPQHF.

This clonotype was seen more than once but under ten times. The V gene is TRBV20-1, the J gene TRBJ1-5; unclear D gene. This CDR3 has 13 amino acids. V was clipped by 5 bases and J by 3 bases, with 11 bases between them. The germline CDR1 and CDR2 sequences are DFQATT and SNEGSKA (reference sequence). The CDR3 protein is CSALQDNNQPQHF. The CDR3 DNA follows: TGCAGTGCTTTGCAGGATAACAATCAGCCCCAGCATTTT.

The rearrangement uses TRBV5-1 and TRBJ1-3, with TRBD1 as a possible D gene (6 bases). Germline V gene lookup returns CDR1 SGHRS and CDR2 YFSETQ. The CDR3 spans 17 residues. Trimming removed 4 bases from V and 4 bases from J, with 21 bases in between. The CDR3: CASSLRGTALEGNTIYF. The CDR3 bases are TGCGCCAGCAGCCTGAGGGGGACGGCTCTTGAAGGAAACACCATATATTTT.

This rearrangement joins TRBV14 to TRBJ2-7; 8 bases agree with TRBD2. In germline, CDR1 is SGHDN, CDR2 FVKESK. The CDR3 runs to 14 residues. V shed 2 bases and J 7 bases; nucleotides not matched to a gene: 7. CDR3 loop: CASSQRREGLEQYF. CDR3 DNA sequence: TGTGCCAGCAGCCAACGACGGGAGGGCCTTGAGCAGTACTTC.

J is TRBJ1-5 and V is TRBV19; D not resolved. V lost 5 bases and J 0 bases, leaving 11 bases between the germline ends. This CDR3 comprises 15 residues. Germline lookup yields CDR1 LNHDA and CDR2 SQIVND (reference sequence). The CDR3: CASSPRTDSNQPQHF. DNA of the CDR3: TGTGCCAGTAGTCCCCGGACGGATAGCAATCAGCCCCAGCATTTT.